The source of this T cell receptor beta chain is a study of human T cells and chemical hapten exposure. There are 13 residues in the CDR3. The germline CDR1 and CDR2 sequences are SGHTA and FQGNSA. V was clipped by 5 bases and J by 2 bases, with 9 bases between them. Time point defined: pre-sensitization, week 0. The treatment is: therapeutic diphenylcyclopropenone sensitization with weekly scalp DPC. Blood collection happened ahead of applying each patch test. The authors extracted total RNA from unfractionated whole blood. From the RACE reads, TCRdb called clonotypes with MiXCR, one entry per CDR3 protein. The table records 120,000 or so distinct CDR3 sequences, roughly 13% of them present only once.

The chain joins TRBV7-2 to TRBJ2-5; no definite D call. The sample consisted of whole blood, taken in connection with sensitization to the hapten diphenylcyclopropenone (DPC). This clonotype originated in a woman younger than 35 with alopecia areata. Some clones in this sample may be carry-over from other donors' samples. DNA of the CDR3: TGTGCCAGCAGCACCGCTCGACAAGAGACCCAGTACTTC. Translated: CASSTARQETQYF.